Following are 30 T cell receptor beta chains from one sample sequenced in a study of regulatory T cells in long-lasting Graves disease. Sample time point: newly diagnosed GD, antithyroid drugs for less than 3 months. With RNA extracted from PBMCs as input, the TCR library was made. For TCR beta, libraries came from iRepertoire HTBI primers and Arm-PCR of CDR3 regions. TCRdb re-derived calls from the multiplex PCR reads in MiXCR, one entry per CDR3 protein. The sample gives around 480,000 distinct CDR3 sequences, 16% of which show up once; 9.5% to 15% is in the top ten. This same sample was also part of a study on T cells in Graves' hyperthyroidism and ophthalmopathy.

The starting material was peripheral blood mononuclear cells (PBMCs), obtained at new diagnosis, from a patient treated with antithyroid drugs. These receptors all come from a middle-aged man with Graves disease.

As concerns this clonotype: Possible read error: a much larger clone is one base away. The gene calls are TRBV11-2 and TRBJ2-1; 12 positions agree with TRBD2. Germline V lookup: CDR1 SGHAT, CDR2 FQNNGV. The J segment lost 9 bases and the V segment lost 6 bases, leaving 15 bases of the junction unmatched. This CDR3 spans 17 amino acids. The CDR3 region is CASSAATGTSGPLEQFF. The CDR3 nucleotides are TGTGCCAGCAGTGCAGCAACCGGGACTAGCGGGCCGCTTGAGCAGTTCTTC.

The chain combines TRBV6-1 with TRBJ2-1, with D possibly being TRBD2 (6 bases). From germline, CDR1 is MNHNS and CDR2 SASEGT. CDR3 length: 11 residues. Trimming shortened V by 7 bases and J by 10 bases, and 11 bases separated the two germline ends. The CDR3 DNA is TGTGCCAGCAATCCCGGGGGAGAGCAGTTCTTC. Its protein product is CASNPGGEQFF.

Of note for this clonotype: Since no conserved phenylalanine or tryptophan closes the CDR3, a read error is the likely cause. Because the CDR3's place on the DNA is in doubt, the DNA is left out and the CDR3 is given as listed by TCRdb. This chain connects TRBV4-1 to TRBJ2-1; the table assigns TRBD1, which was not confirmed against the DNA. From germline, CDR1 is MGHRA and CDR2 YSYEKL. 15 amino acids form the CDR3, both terminal residues included. The CDR3 here is CASSQVKVWGDEQLI.

This clonotype was counted a few times. The chain uses TRBV2 and TRBJ2-5; D gene ambiguous. This CDR3 region has 13 residues. Per the germline V gene, CDR1 is SNHLY and CDR2 is FYNNEI. With 5 bases removed from V and 5 bases from J, the gap between germline ends came to 12 bases. Here the CDR3 DNA reads TGTGCCAGCAGTCGAGCAACTTACGAGACCCAGTACTTC. Its protein product is CASSRATYETQYF.

This clonotype has at least ten counts. The genes are TRBV2 and TRBJ1-2; 9 nucleotides agree with TRBD1. The CDR3 contains 13 residues. Trimming at V came to 6 bases and at J to 2 bases, leaving 1 base not matched to a gene. Looked up from germline, CDR1 is SNHLY and CDR2 is FYNNEI. CDR3 coding DNA: TGTGCCAGCAGACAGGGGGCAAACTATGGCTACACCTTC. Its protein is CASRQGANYGYTF.

This clonotype has ten or more counts. The chain combines TRBV7-9 with TRBJ1-2, with TRBD1 as a possible D gene (5 bases). Germline V gene data show CDR1 as SEHNR and CDR2 as FQNEAQ (reference sequence). Trimming stripped 2 bases from V and 10 bases from J, with 14 bases between. CDR3 length equals 13 residues. CDR3 loop: CASSLRDRPDYTF. CDR3 coding DNA: TGTGCCAGCAGCTTAAGGGACCGGCCCGACTACACCTTC. Together with reference TRBV7-9 and TRBJ1-2, the CDR3 gives the full variable domain: DTGVSQNPRHKITKRGQNVTFRCDPISEHNRLYWYRQTLGQGPEFLTYFQNEAQLEKSRLLSDRFSAERPKGSFSTLEIQRTEQGDSAMYLCASSLRDRPDYTFGSGTRLTVV.

This clonotype has a count of ten or more. The rearrangement links TRBV28 to TRBJ2-3; 9 nucleotides agree with TRBD2. V lost 3 bases, J lost 0 bases, and 7 bases stayed unmatched. The CDR3 runs to 17 residues. Germline V CDR1 and CDR2: MDHEN, SYDVKM. The CDR3 region is CASSFEREASSTDTQYF. CDR3 coding DNA: TGTGCCAGCAGTTTTGAGCGGGAGGCCTCTAGCACAGATACGCAGTATTTT.

There are many counts of this clonotype. This chain connects TRBV11-3 to TRBJ2-2; D uncertain. Trimming cost V 3 bases and J 1 base, with 24 bases left between them. CDR1 is SGHNT, CDR2 YENEEA, per germline. The CDR3 sequence is 20 residues long. For the CDR3, the DNA is TGTGCCAGCAGCTTTCCCACAGTAATTGGTCCTCCGCAGAACACCGGGGAGCTGTTTTTT. Amino acids: CASSFPTVIGPPQNTGELFF.

This clonotype was seen repeatedly, ten times or more. The rearrangement joins TRBV7-2 to TRBJ2-7, with TRBD2 matching over 7 bases. The length of the CDR3 is 14 residues. Losses at the gene ends were 4 bases for V and 7 bases for J; bases not matched to a gene: 10. Germline loops: CDR1 SGHTA, CDR2 FQGNSA. CDR3 sequence (DNA): TGTGCCAGCAGCTCCACCCCCCGGCGGGAGGAGCAGTACTTC. It is translated as CASSSTPRREEQYF.

Remarks on this clonotype: One base away lies a much larger clone, so this may be a sequencing read error. The chain joins TRBV30 to TRBJ2-3, with 10 bases fitting TRBD2. Per the germline V gene, CDR1 is GTSNPN and CDR2 is SVGIG (reference sequence). With 4 bases clipped from V and 2 bases from J, the junction kept 3 bases outside the gene matches. The CDR3 is 14 residues long. CDR3: CAWTSGRITDTQYF. CDR3 nucleotides: TGTGCCTGGACTAGCGGGAGAATCACAGATACGCAGTATTTT.

This clonotype occurred many times. The V gene is TRBV2, the J gene TRBJ2-2, with no clear D. V lost 0 bases and J lost 1, with 6 bases in between. The CDR3 runs to 15 residues. Germline CDR1 reads SNHLY; CDR2 reads FYNNEI. CDR3 sequence (DNA): TGTGCCAGCAGTGAAGCCTACAAGAACACCGGGGAGCTGTTTTTT. Translated, it gives CASSEAYKNTGELFF. The variable domain in full, with the rest retrieved from reference TRBV2 and TRBJ2-2, is EPEVTQTPSHQVTQMGQEVILRCVPISNHLYFYWYRQILGQKVEFLVSFYNNEISEKSEIFDDQFSVERPDGSNFTLKIRSTKLEDSAMYFCASSEAYKNTGELFFGEGSRLTVL.

This clonotype was counted at least ten times. The J gene is TRBJ2-7, the V gene TRBV29-1; 9 bases agree with TRBD2. Germline trimming cut 4 bases from V and 3 bases from J; bases unmatched to any gene: 1. Germline assignment: CDR1 SQVTM and CDR2 ANQGSEA. The CDR3 length is 12 residues. This CDR3 is CSVAAGGYEQYF. In DNA form, the CDR3 reads TGCAGCGTTGCAGCGGGAGGCTACGAGCAGTACTTC.

This clonotype was seen ten or more times. V is TRBV28 and J is TRBJ2-7; possibly TRBD2 for D (6 bases). From germline, CDR1 is MDHEN and CDR2 SYDVKM. V was clipped by 6 bases and J by 3 bases, with 15 bases between them. The CDR3 length is 14 residues. The CDR3 DNA reads TGTGCCAGCAGGTCCTCCGGGGGATACTACGAGCAGTACTTC. Amino acids: CASRSSGGYYEQYF. The full variable domain, in which reference TRBV28 and TRBJ2-7 provide the parts outside the CDR3, is DVKVTQSSRYLVKRTGEKVFLECVQDMDHENMFWYRQDPGLGLRLIYFSYDVKMKEKGDIPEGYSVSREKKERFSLILESASTNQTSMYLCASRSSGGYYEQYFGPGTRLTVT.

V is TRBV20-1 and J is TRBJ1-3; no definite D call. In germline, CDR1 is DFQATT, CDR2 SNEGSKA (reference sequence). The CDR3 runs 12 residues. V was shortened by 3 bases and J by 0 bases, with 3 bases between the two germline ends. The CDR3 protein is CSARISGNTIYF. The CDR3 DNA sequence: TGCAGTGCTAGGATCTCTGGAAACACCATATATTTT.

At least ten counts were recorded for this clonotype. The V and J genes are TRBV6-1 and TRBJ2-7; D not certain. This CDR3 region has 12 residues. CDR1 and CDR2 (germline): MNHNS, SASEGT. Trimming shortened V by 5 bases and J by 6 bases, and 11 bases separated the two germline ends. DNA of the CDR3: TGTGCCAGCAGTCCAGCCGTGCTCGAGCAGTACTTC. Translated, it gives CASSPAVLEQYF.

In its sample, this clonotype was seen many times. The gene calls are TRBV6-1 and TRBJ1-1; D uncertain. Between the trimmed V and J ends, which lost 7 bases and 1 base, there was a span of 10 bases. CDR3 length equals 13 residues. Germline V lookup: CDR1 MNHNS, CDR2 SASEGT. In DNA form, the CDR3 reads TGTGCCAGCACCCCGGGAGGGAACACTGAAGCTTTCTTT. Residues: CASTPGGNTEAFF.

Note on this clonotype: A much larger clone sits a single nucleotide away, making a read error possible. V gene TRBV27 combines with J gene TRBJ2-4, with a tentative D call TRBD2 (6 bases). CDR1 is MNHEY and CDR2 is SMNVEV in the germline V gene (reference sequence). The CDR3 consists of 16 residues. The CDR3 is CASSYSSGAAENIQYF. Here the CDR3 DNA reads TGTGCCAGCAGTTATAGTAGCGGAGCAGCCGAAAACATTCAGTACTTC.

This clonotype was seen at least ten times. The rearrangement uses TRBV5-1 and TRBJ2-1, with 8 nucleotides matching TRBD2. Looked up from germline, CDR1 is SGHRS and CDR2 is YFSETQ. CDR3 length: 19 amino acids. Trimming took 4 bases from V and 0 from J; bases not matched to a gene: 15. The CDR3 region has the DNA TGCGCCAGCAGCACCCCCGGGACTAGTCCCCTTGTCTCCTACAATGAGCAGTTCTTC. It translates to CASSTPGTSPLVSYNEQFF.

Concerning this clonotype: Given a much more abundant clone one base away, this may be a read error. V gene TRBV7-8 combines with J gene TRBJ2-2; 10 nucleotides align to TRBD2. The CDR3 sequence is 16 residues long. V was clipped by 3 bases and J by 6 bases; unmatched bases: 7. CDR1 is SGHVS, CDR2 FQNEAQ, per germline. The CDR3: CASSFAGLAKAGELFF. The CDR3 DNA is TGTGCCAGCAGCTTCGCGGGACTAGCGAAGGCCGGGGAGCTGTTTTTT.

This clonotype was detected many times. CDR3 nucleotides: TGCGCCAGCAGCCGACCGGGACAGGGCTACAATGAGCAGTTCTTC. It specifies CASSRPGQGYNEQFF. The V gene is TRBV4-1, the J gene TRBJ2-1; 9 positions agree with TRBD1. V dropped 4 bases and J dropped 3; count of bases not matched to a gene: 4. Germline V lookup: CDR1 MGHRA, CDR2 YSYEKL. The CDR3 covers 15 residues.

Comments on this clonotype: A single base is all that separates this from a far larger clone, so a read error is likely. The chain uses TRBV12-3 or TRBV12-4 and TRBJ2-7; TRBD1 agrees at 7 bases. V dropped 5 bases and J dropped 2; count of bases not matched to a gene: 6. This CDR3 spans 14 amino acids. The CDR3 coding sequence is TGTGCCAGCAGTGTACGTGACAGGGCCTACGAGCAGTACTTC. Translated, it gives CASSVRDRAYEQYF.

This clonotype was counted ten times or more. V and J are TRBV6-1 and TRBJ2-3; a possible D gene is TRBD2 (5 bases). CDR1 MNHNS and CDR2 SASEGT come from the germline V gene. Trimming took off 5 bases at V and 0 bases at J, with 18 bases between the two ends. CDR3 length equals 17 residues. CDR3 sequence (DNA): TGTGCCAGCAGTCGAAAGGGAGTCGGTTCTAGCACAGATACGCAGTATTTT. Its translation is CASSRKGVGSSTDTQYF.

The table lists this clonotype with many counts. This rearrangement joins TRBV3-1 to TRBJ2-2; the D gene could be TRBD1 or TRBD2 (5 bases each). Trimming took off 5 bases at V and 2 bases at J, with 9 bases between the two ends. Germline CDR1 and CDR2: LGHDT and YNNKEL (reference sequence). This CDR3 is built from 14 residues. The DNA of the CDR3 is TGTGCCAGCAGCTCGAGGGGAAACACCGGGGAGCTGTTTTTT. It specifies CASSSRGNTGELFF.

This clonotype has more than one count but fewer than ten. The V and J genes are TRBV7-3 and TRBJ2-2; TRBD2 agrees at 12 bases. There are 16 residues in the CDR3. Trimming removed 8 bases from V and 4 bases from J; junction bases left unmatched: 8. Germline V gene data show CDR1 as SGHTA and CDR2 as FQGTGA. In DNA, the CDR3 is TGTGCCAGCCCACCTAGCGGGAGGGTGGGCACCGGGGAGCTGTTTTTT. Translation: CASPPSGRVGTGELFF.

The V and J genes are TRBV29-1 and TRBJ2-1; perhaps TRBD2 as D (6 bases). Germline V lookup: CDR1 SQVTM, CDR2 ANQGSEA. V was trimmed by 0 bases and J by 0 bases, leaving 15 bases between them. The CDR3 has 17 amino acids. The chain's CDR3 is CSVEDYSGPSSYNEQFF. CDR3 DNA: TGCAGCGTTGAAGATTACAGCGGGCCCAGCTCCTACAATGAGCAGTTCTTC.

This chain links TRBV10-1 with TRBJ1-1; 7 nucleotides align to TRBD1. With 2 bases clipped from V and 7 bases from J, the junction kept 7 bases outside the gene matches. CDR1 and CDR2 from the germline V gene are WNHNN and SYGVQD (reference sequence). This CDR3 comprises 14 residues. CDR3 in amino acids: CASSEGRGLGEAFF. The CDR3 bases are TGCGCCAGCAGTGAGGGAAGGGGGCTTGGTGAAGCTTTCTTT.

This clonotype was seen repeatedly, ten times or more. The rearrangement joins TRBV20-1 to TRBJ2-7; 12 bases line up with TRBD1. The CDR3 consists of 16 residues. Losses at the gene ends were 5 bases for V and 2 bases for J; bases not matched to a gene: 10. Germline CDR1 is DFQATT and CDR2 is SNEGSKA (reference sequence). Here the CDR3 reads CSAAGTGGFGPYEQYF. CDR3 DNA sequence: TGCAGTGCTGCCGGGACAGGGGGCTTTGGCCCCTACGAGCAGTACTTC.

A few counts support this clonotype. V and J are TRBV6-2 or TRBV6-3 and TRBJ1-5; 7 bases align to TRBD1. V gave up 6 bases and J gave up 4 bases; unmatched junction bases: 9. This CDR3 is built from 15 residues. The germline gives CDR1 MNHEY, CDR2 SVGEGT. The chain's CDR3 is CASRRTGQPNQPQHF. CDR3 bases: TGTGCCAGCAGACGGACGGGACAGCCGAATCAGCCCCAGCATTTT.

This clonotype was seen a few times. A much larger clone is a single base away; this may be a read error. The rearrangement joins TRBV20-1 to TRBJ2-2; D not certain. Trimming shortened V by 5 bases and J by 4 bases, and 17 bases separated the two germline ends. CDR3 length equals 15 residues. Germline V CDR1 and CDR2: DFQATT, SNEGSKA (reference sequence). DNA of the CDR3: TGCAGTGCTTACCGGCCTCTAGGCAGCACCGGGGAGCTGTTTTTT. Its protein product is CSAYRPLGSTGELFF.

This clonotype was counted ten times or more. This sequence joins TRBV2 and TRBJ1-5, with TRBD1 as a possible D gene (6 bases). Germline V CDR1 and CDR2: SNHLY, FYNNEI. Trimming removed 7 bases from V and 2 bases from J, with 9 bases in between. CDR3 length: 13 residues. In DNA form, the CDR3 reads TGTGCCAGCAAACAGGGAGGCAATCAGCCCCAGCATTTT. Encoded protein: CASKQGGNQPQHF.